Given below is one TCR beta chain in context. What it recognizes is unknown. This CDR3 has 15 residues. Germline lookup yields CDR1 SEHNR and CDR2 FQNEAQ (reference sequence). These data originate in a study of T cells expressing NK-cell markers. Study context: Eight donors were sequenced, of whom seven were HCMV-seropositive, while the remaining one was HCMV-seronegative.

Study findings and constraints: Topping the CD3+CD56-NKG2C+ fraction as well were these clonotypes, in a few donors. In roughly six donors, dominant NKG2C+ clonotypes were about 1.0-7.5% of CD8+ T cells.

From its re-call of the 5' RACE reads, TCRdb lists each CDR3 protein once, without DNA. This sample's table reports over 250,000 distinct CDR3 sequences. The chain carries TRBV7-9 and TRBJ2-3; no DNA is available, so the TRBD2 call from TCRdb remains unchecked. This TCR came from a woman aged 18-70 years in good health. Sequencing was performed on blood T cells: a sorted CD56 or NKG2C T cell subset, CD4+ or CD8+ T cells, or bulk PBMC T cells (not recorded which). The CDR3 sequence: CASSQPRVGHDTQYF.